The rows below give T cell receptor beta chains drawn from one sample of a study of blood T cell repertoires in COVID-19. Assay used: immunoSEQ multiplex PCR; TCRdb lists only in-frame clones, some missing. There are approximately 200,000 clones in the sample; roughly 84% occur only once, and about 11% lies in the top ten. Material for sequencing was peripheral blood. These receptors were collected from an elderly woman with COVID-19, enrolled during active disease. Both conserved end residues are part of each CDR3. A D gene is named only where the DNA matches it firmly. Some rows mark clone size as missing; the rest say once, few, many or name a class of expanded clone.

D gene: NA; clone size: NA; J gene: TRBJ1-4; V gene: TRBV5-5; CDR3 protein: CASSPRLQGTTNEKLFF; CDR3 DNA: TGTGCCAGCAGCCCGCGATTGCAGGGGACAACTAATGAAAAACTGTTTTTT
D gene: TRBD2; clone size: NA; J gene: TRBJ2-5; V gene: TRBV2; CDR3 protein: CASSEGTSGADQETQYF; CDR3 DNA: TGTGCCAGCAGTGAAGGGACTAGCGGGGCGGACCAAGAGACCCAGTACTTC
D gene: TRBD1; clone size: NA; J gene: TRBJ1-1; V gene: TRBV29-1; CDR3 protein: CSATGVNTEAFF; CDR3 DNA: TGCAGCGCCACAGGGGTGAACACTGAAGCTTTCTTT
D gene: TRBD1; clone size: NA; J gene: TRBJ1-6; V gene: TRBV18; CDR3 protein: CASSPAQGVYSPLHF; CDR3 DNA: TGTGCCAGCTCACCGGCGCAGGGGGTCTATTCACCCCTCCACTTT
D gene: TRBD1; clone size: NA; J gene: TRBJ1-2; V gene: TRBV3-1/TRBV3-2; CDR3 protein: CASSQGTGARGYTF; CDR3 DNA: TGTGCCAGCAGCCAAGGGACAGGGGCTCGAGGCTACACCTTC
D gene: NA; clone size: NA; J gene: TRBJ2-1; V gene: TRBV9; CDR3 protein: CASSVDSGRNEQFF; CDR3 DNA: TGTGCCAGCAGCGTAGATTCAGGGCGGAATGAGCAGTTCTTC
D gene: NA; clone size: NA; J gene: TRBJ2-2; V gene: TRBV5-1; CDR3 protein: CASSLTGLSTGELFF; CDR3 DNA: TGCGCCAGCAGCCTAACAGGGCTGAGCACCGGGGAGCTGTTTTTT
D gene: TRBD2; clone size: NA; J gene: TRBJ2-1; V gene: TRBV7-2; CDR3 protein: CASSLSVAGGTNEQFF; CDR3 DNA: TGTGCCAGCAGCTTAAGTGTAGCGGGGGGCACGAATGAGCAGTTCTTC
D gene: TRBD2; clone size: NA; J gene: TRBJ2-1; V gene: TRBV12-3/TRBV12-4; CDR3 protein: CASSTAGGNEQFF; CDR3 DNA: TGTGCCAGCAGCACAGCGGGGGGGAATGAGCAGTTCTTC
D gene: NA; clone size: NA; J gene: TRBJ2-3; V gene: TRBV5-1; CDR3 protein: CASSPQGIGTDTQYF; CDR3 DNA: TGCGCCAGCAGCCCGCAGGGAATCGGCACAGATACGCAGTATTTT
D gene: TRBD1; clone size: few; J gene: TRBJ1-5; V gene: TRBV30; CDR3 protein: CAWSRDRIKNSNQPQHF; CDR3 DNA: TGTGCCTGGAGTAGGGACAGAATAAAGAATAGCAATCAGCCCCAGCATTTT
D gene: TRBD1; clone size: NA; J gene: TRBJ2-7; V gene: TRBV5-6; CDR3 protein: CASSRGKGALPSYEQYF; CDR3 DNA: TGTGCCAGCAGCCGTGGGAAGGGGGCATTACCAAGCTACGAGCAGTACTTC
D gene: TRBD1; clone size: NA; J gene: TRBJ1-1; V gene: TRBV2; CDR3 protein: CASTSFFPGGAFF; CDR3 DNA: TGTGCCAGCACCTCCTTCTTCCCAGGGGGAGCTTTCTTT
D gene: NA; clone size: NA; J gene: TRBJ1-3; V gene: TRBV19; CDR3 protein: CASSTGQLNSGNTIYF; CDR3 DNA: TGTGCCAGTAGTACCGGACAGTTGAACTCTGGAAACACCATATATTTT
D gene: NA; clone size: NA; J gene: TRBJ1-4; V gene: TRBV7-2; CDR3 protein: CASSLGANRQNEKLFF; CDR3 DNA: TGTGCCAGCAGCTTAGGGGCGAATAGGCAGAATGAAAAACTGTTTTTT
D gene: NA; clone size: NA; J gene: TRBJ1-3; V gene: TRBV7-2; CDR3 protein: CASSLRPGDGGNTIYF; CDR3 DNA: TGTGCCAGCAGCTTAAGGCCGGGGGATGGTGGAAACACCATATATTTT
D gene: TRBD2; clone size: NA; J gene: TRBJ2-1; V gene: TRBV3-1/TRBV3-2; CDR3 protein: CASSPRAASGSYNEQFF; CDR3 DNA: TGTGCCAGCAGCCCCCGGGCTGCTAGCGGGTCCTACAATGAGCAGTTCTTC
D gene: TRBD1; clone size: NA; J gene: TRBJ2-1; V gene: TRBV24-1; CDR3 protein: CATSDFLGQGASNEQFF; CDR3 DNA: TGTGCCACCAGTGATTTCCTGGGACAGGGGGCAAGCAATGAGCAGTTCTTC
D gene: NA; clone size: NA; J gene: TRBJ1-1; V gene: TRBV19; CDR3 protein: CASSRGVEAFF; CDR3 DNA: TGTGCCAGTAGTCGGGGGGTTGAAGCTTTCTTT
D gene: NA; clone size: NA; J gene: TRBJ1-4; V gene: TRBV29-1; CDR3 protein: CSVEGRNEKLFF; CDR3 DNA: TGCAGCGTTGAAGGCAGGAATGAAAAACTGTTTTTT
D gene: NA; clone size: NA; J gene: TRBJ2-1; V gene: TRBV18; CDR3 protein: CASSVRRTYNEQFF; CDR3 DNA: TGTGCCAGCTCAGTACGCAGAACCTACAATGAGCAGTTCTTC
D gene: TRBD1; clone size: NA; J gene: TRBJ1-4; V gene: TRBV5-5; CDR3 protein: CASSWGQGATNEKLFF; CDR3 DNA: TGTGCCAGCAGCTGGGGACAGGGGGCAACTAATGAAAAACTGTTTTTT
D gene: TRBD1; clone size: NA; J gene: TRBJ1-5; V gene: TRBV28; CDR3 protein: CASGQGKRPQHF; CDR3 DNA: TGTGCCAGCGGACAGGGGAAGCGGCCCCAGCATTTT
D gene: TRBD1; clone size: NA; J gene: TRBJ1-2; V gene: TRBV7-9; CDR3 protein: CASSLEKLGQGDQRTF; CDR3 DNA: TGTGCCAGCAGCTTAGAAAAGCTAGGACAGGGGGATCAGAGGACCTTC
D gene: NA; clone size: NA; J gene: TRBJ2-1; V gene: TRBV5-1; CDR3 protein: CASRSRGTTYNEQFF; CDR3 DNA: TGCGCCAGCAGATCCCGGGGAACCACCTACAATGAGCAGTTCTTC
D gene: TRBD1; clone size: NA; J gene: TRBJ1-2; V gene: TRBV6-2/TRBV6-3; CDR3 protein: CASSPRTGGNYGYTF; CDR3 DNA: TGTGCCAGCAGCCCACGGACAGGGGGCAACTATGGCTACACCTTC
D gene: TRBD1; clone size: once; J gene: TRBJ1-1; V gene: TRBV6-5; CDR3 protein: CASRDRGYTEAFF; CDR3 DNA: TGTGCCAGTAGGGACAGGGGGTACACTGAAGCTTTCTTT
D gene: NA; clone size: NA; J gene: TRBJ1-3; V gene: TRBV3-1/TRBV3-2; CDR3 protein: CASSQTSGQLSGNTIYF; CDR3 DNA: TGTGCCAGCAGCCAAACCTCAGGACAGCTGTCTGGAAACACCATATATTTT
D gene: NA; clone size: NA; J gene: TRBJ1-3; V gene: TRBV2; CDR3 protein: CASSEAVNTIYF; CDR3 DNA: TGTGCCAGCAGTGAGGCGGTAAACACCATATATTTT
D gene: TRBD1; clone size: NA; J gene: TRBJ1-3; V gene: TRBV3-1/TRBV3-2; CDR3 protein: CASSPLTGSGNTIYF; CDR3 DNA: TGTGCCAGCAGCCCTTTGACAGGGTCCGGAAACACCATATATTTT
D gene: TRBD1; clone size: NA; J gene: TRBJ1-5; V gene: TRBV18; CDR3 protein: CASSSGGRQPQHF; CDR3 DNA: TGTGCCAGCTCGTCAGGGGGGAGACAGCCCCAGCATTTT
D gene: TRBD2; clone size: NA; J gene: TRBJ2-3; V gene: TRBV4-3; CDR3 protein: CASSQRLASTDTQYF; CDR3 DNA: TGCGCCAGCAGCCAGCGACTAGCGAGCACAGATACGCAGTATTTT
D gene: NA; clone size: NA; J gene: TRBJ1-2; V gene: TRBV18; CDR3 protein: CASSPQQGPNYGYTF; CDR3 DNA: TGTGCCAGCTCACCACAGCAGGGGCCCAACTATGGCTACACCTTC
D gene: TRBD2; clone size: NA; J gene: TRBJ2-3; V gene: TRBV10-3; CDR3 protein: CAISESRTSGAPDTQYF; CDR3 DNA: TGTGCCATCAGTGAGTCGAGGACTAGCGGGGCCCCCGATACGCAGTATTTT
D gene: TRBD2; clone size: NA; J gene: TRBJ2-5; V gene: TRBV7-8; CDR3 protein: CASSRSVSGLIPWETQYF; CDR3 DNA: TGTGCCAGCAGCCGTAGCGTTAGCGGGTTAATTCCGTGGGAGACCCAGTACTTC
D gene: TRBD2; clone size: NA; J gene: TRBJ2-1; V gene: TRBV19; CDR3 protein: CASSILGPGGEQFF; CDR3 DNA: TGTGCCAGTAGTATTTTAGGCCCGGGAGGTGAGCAGTTCTTC